The 20 T cell receptor beta chains listed next were all sequenced from one sample in a study of shared clonotypes between healthy human individuals. Profiled with immunoSEQ multiplex PCR; TCRdb holds only in-frame clones, not every one. The table records 1 million to 1.3 million clones, about four fifths of them present only once. The sample taken for sequencing was memory CD4+ T cells from PBMCs. Subset in this sample: CD45RA-negative fraction. The receptor source for this set is a young man in good health. Some clones in this sample may be carry-over from other donors' samples.

The V and J genes are TRBV15 and TRBJ2-7, with 7 nucleotides matching TRBD1. CDR1 and CDR2 from the germline V gene are LNHNV and YYDKDF (reference sequence). The V and J ends lost 2 bases and 4 bases, in that order; junction bases with no gene match: 8. This CDR3 spans 15 amino acids. The CDR3 spells CATSRPRQGLYEQYF. The CDR3 DNA follows: TGTGCCACCAGCAGACCCCGACAGGGTCTTTACGAGCAGTACTTC.

V and J are TRBV5-1 and TRBJ2-7, with TRBD1 identical over 8 bases. CDR1 and CDR2 (germline): SGHRS, YFSETQ. This CDR3 contains 15 residues. V dropped 4 bases and J dropped 0; count of bases not matched to a gene: 6. The CDR3 region is CASSEGQGSSYEQYF. CDR3 DNA: TGCGCCAGCAGCGAAGGACAGGGCAGCTCCTACGAGCAGTACTTC.

Only a few counts were recorded for this clone. The gene calls are TRBV7-9 and TRBJ1-1, with D hard to call. Per germline, CDR1 SEHNR and CDR2 FQNEAQ (reference sequence). CDR3 length equals 15 residues. V lost 6 bases, J lost 8 bases, and 22 bases lay in between. CDR3 nucleotide sequence: TGTGCCAGCAGTTCTTCAGTATTTGGGTTGGGCGAAGCTTTCTTT. Its protein product is CASSSSVFGLGEAFF.

The rearrangement uses TRBV5-1 and TRBJ1-2; the D gene is possibly TRBD1 (6 bases). V dropped 3 bases and J dropped 4 bases, with 13 bases sitting between them. Germline V gives CDR1 SGHRS, CDR2 YFSETQ. The CDR3 contains 14 residues. CDR3 DNA sequence: TGCGCCAGCAGCTCCCAGGGGTTCCCCTATGGCTACACCTTC. Its translation is CASSSQGFPYGYTF.

J is TRBJ2-7 and V is TRBV28, with 9 bases that match TRBD1. This CDR3 has 16 residues. Germline CDR1 MDHEN, CDR2 SYDVKM. V lost 5 bases to trimming and J lost 7 bases; unmatched junction nucleotides: 15. The CDR3 DNA follows: TGTGCCAGCAGTCCCATTGGACAGGGGAGCTTGTTGGAGCAGTACTTC. Protein product: CASSPIGQGSLLEQYF.

The chain joins TRBV11-2 to TRBJ2-1; D possibly corresponds to TRBD2 (5 bases). Germline V lookup: CDR1 SGHAT, CDR2 FQNNGV. V shed 5 bases and J shed 2 bases, with 16 bases lying between them. The CDR3 spans 16 residues. The CDR3 here is CASSPTTGLPYNEQFF. CDR3 nucleotides: TGTGCCAGCAGCCCCACAACTGGACTCCCCTACAATGAGCAGTTCTTC.

This clone was counted a single time. The gene calls are TRBV7-9 and TRBJ1-1; perhaps TRBD1 as D (5 bases). The V end lost 1 base, the J end lost 3 bases, and 12 bases lay between the germline ends. The germline gives CDR1 SEHNR, CDR2 FQNEAQ (reference sequence). The CDR3 is 15 amino acids. The DNA for the CDR3 is TGTGCCAGCAGCTTAGTACCGAGGGGAGACACTGAAGCTTTCTTT. Amino acids: CASSLVPRGDTEAFF. The full variable domain, rest sourced from reference TRBV7-9 and TRBJ1-1, is DTGVSQNPRHKITKRGQNVTFRCDPISEHNRLYWYRQTLGQGPEFLTYFQNEAQLEKSRLLSDRFSAERPKGSFSTLEIQRTEQGDSAMYLCASSLVPRGDTEAFFGQGTRLTVV.

The CDR3 DNA sequence: TGTGCCATCAGCTTCCGGGGCTACGAGCAGTACTTC. Translating gives CAISFRGYEQYF. The V and J genes are TRBV10-3 and TRBJ2-7, with D perhaps TRBD2 (5 bases). From germline, CDR1 is ENHRY and CDR2 SYGVKD. V lost 6 bases to trimming and J lost 3 bases, with 9 bases between them. CDR3 length: 12 residues.

Comments on this clone: The same CDR3 is also encoded by other DNA sequences in this sample. The chain is built from TRBV5-1 and TRBJ2-7, with 9 bases identical to TRBD1. This CDR3 has 15 residues. After removal of 0 bases from V and 1 base from J, the junction contained 2 bases not matched to a gene. From germline, CDR1 is SGHRS and CDR2 YFSETQ. The CDR3 reads CASSLGGQGSYEQYF. In DNA, the CDR3 is TGCGCCAGCAGCTTGGGAGGACAGGGGTCCTACGAGCAGTACTTC.

The rearrangement joins TRBV11-2 to TRBJ1-5; D may be TRBD1 (6 bases). Per the germline V gene, CDR1 is SGHAT and CDR2 is FQNNGV. V was pared by 3 bases and J by 6 bases, with 12 bases between. The CDR3 is made up of 14 amino acids. CDR3 sequence: CASSFGGEGQPQHF. CDR3 nucleotides: TGTGCCAGCAGCTTTGGGGGCGAGGGTCAGCCCCAGCATTTT.

A note on this clone: In the same sample, other DNA sequences code for this CDR3. This chain uses TRBV5-1 with TRBJ1-4; D is unclear. In germline, CDR1 is SGHRS, CDR2 YFSETQ. This CDR3 region has 15 residues. The V and J ends lost 0 bases and 0 bases respectively, with 6 bases between them. As DNA, the CDR3 is TGCGCCAGCAGCTTGGGAGTTGCAACTAATGAAAAACTGTTTTTT. Translation: CASSLGVATNEKLFF.

The CDR3 sequence: CASSWDRGSAEAFF. The CDR3, as DNA: TGTGCCAGCAGTTGGGACAGGGGGAGCGCTGAAGCTTTCTTT. The chain links TRBV7-3 to TRBJ1-1, with 11 bases lining up with TRBD1. CDR3 length: 14 residues. After removal of 6 bases from V and 6 bases from J, the junction contained 6 bases not matched to a gene. In germline, CDR1 is SGHTA, CDR2 FQGTGA.

The CDR3 loop reads CRTGEGNTEAFF. The CDR3 region has the DNA TGCAGGACAGGGGAGGGGAACACTGAAGCTTTCTTT. The chain has TRBV29-1 and TRBJ1-1; 8 positions match TRBD1. Germline V gene data show CDR1 as SQVTM and CDR2 as ANQGSEA. CDR3 size: 12 residues.

This clone was seen once. The CDR3 protein is CASSPSGTRDYNEQFF. CDR3 nucleotide sequence: TGTGCCAGCTCCCCCTCCGGGACTAGGGACTACAATGAGCAGTTCTTC. This chain links TRBV18 with TRBJ2-1; 8 bases are shared with TRBD2. V gave up 6 bases and J gave up 3 bases; unmatched junction bases: 10. This CDR3 comprises 16 residues. Germline V lookup: CDR1 KGHSH, CDR2 LQKENI.

The rearrangement links TRBV9 to TRBJ2-4; D might be TRBD2 (6 bases). CDR3 length: 16 residues. Trimming pared 3 bases from V and 1 base from J, leaving 14 bases between. Looked up from germline, CDR1 is SGDLS and CDR2 is YYNGEE. CDR3 sequence: CASSGGTVWAKNIQYF. CDR3 bases: TGTGCCAGCAGCGGCGGGACTGTATGGGCCAAAAACATTCAGTACTTC. The entire variable domain, with the rest obtained from reference TRBV9 and TRBJ2-4, is as follows: DSGVTQTPKHLITATGQRVTLRCSPRSGDLSVYWYQQSLDQGLQFLIQYYNGEERAKGNILERFSAQQFPDLHSELNLSSLELGDSALYFCASSGGTVWAKNIQYFGAGTRLSVL.

The chain has TRBV10-1 and TRBJ1-1; TRBD1 aligns across 9 bases. Germline values: CDR1 WNHNN, CDR2 SYGVQD (reference sequence). Germline trimming cut 4 bases from V and 4 bases from J; bases unmatched to any gene: 13. The CDR3 is 17 amino acids. The CDR3 is CASSGEPGTGSVTEAFF. DNA of the CDR3: TGCGCCAGCAGTGGGGAACCAGGGACAGGGAGTGTCACTGAAGCTTTCTTT.

V and J are TRBV4-1 and TRBJ2-2, with 9 bases lining up with TRBD2. The CDR3 sequence is 16 residues long. Germline V gene lookup returns CDR1 MGHRA and CDR2 YSYEKL. V shed 3 bases and J 4 bases; nucleotides not matched to a gene: 6. In DNA form, the CDR3 reads TGCGCCAGCAGCCATCCCCAAGCGGGGGGCACCGGGGAGCTGTTTTTT. Its protein product is CASSHPQAGGTGELFF.

For this clone: Other nucleotide sequences in the sample specify the same CDR3. The chain is built from TRBV10-3 and TRBJ2-5, with D perhaps TRBD1 (6 bases). Trimming cost V 6 bases and J 1 base, with 12 bases left between them. The CDR3 has 14 amino acids. The germline V gene encodes CDR1 ENHRY and CDR2 SYGVKD. The CDR3 here is CAIRATGPQETQYF. DNA for the CDR3: TGTGCCATCAGGGCTACAGGGCCCCAAGAGACCCAGTACTTC.

Of note for this clone: At the DNA level, this CDR3 is encoded by other sequences in the same sample as well. This chain uses TRBV5-1 with TRBJ1-1; 7 bases line up with TRBD1. CDR1 and CDR2 (germline): SGHRS, YFSETQ. The J segment lost 1 base and the V segment lost 4 bases, leaving 7 bases of the junction unmatched. The CDR3 has 15 amino acids. DNA for the CDR3: TGCGCCAGCAGCCCAGACAGGGTAGGGAACACTGAAGCTTTCTTT. This translates into CASSPDRVGNTEAFF.

This clone was seen more than once but under ten times. The V and J genes are TRBV4-1 and TRBJ2-1; D is unclear. Trimming removed 0 bases at V and 9 bases at J, with 3 bases between. The CDR3 is 11 amino acids. Germline V CDR1 and CDR2: MGHRA, YSYEKL. Here the CDR3 reads CASSQEREQFF. In DNA form, the CDR3 reads TGCGCCAGCAGCCAAGAGCGTGAGCAGTTCTTC.